A selection of T cell receptor beta chains follows, all from one sample in a study of T cells after yellow fever vaccination. TCRdb passed the 5' RACE reads through MiXCR, listing each CDR3 protein once. The table has just under 600,000 distinct CDR3 sequences, 13% seen once. Sequenced material: PBMCs, taken on the day of the yellow fever booster vaccination. Receptors were obtained from a young man who received the YFV17D yellow fever vaccine. The CDR3 runs from the conserved cysteine through the conserved F or W. D genes are given only for firm matches. A row's size may be missing; if present it is once, few, many or a size class.

cdr3_aa: CATSDSGGWSTDTQYF
cdr3_nt: TGTGCCACCAGTGATTCGGGAGGCTGGAGCACAGATACGCAGTATTTT
d_call: TRBD2
j_call: TRBJ2-3
v_call: TRBV24-1
clone_size: few

cdr3_aa: CAWSRTAGELFF
cdr3_nt: TGTGCCTGGAGTCGAACGGCCGGGGAGCTGTTTTTT
d_call: NA
j_call: TRBJ2-2
v_call: TRBV30
clone_size: NA

cdr3_aa: CSARASNWDGENQYF
cdr3_nt: TGCAGTGCTAGAGCCTCGAACTGGGACGGAGAGAACCAGTACTTC
d_call: NA
j_call: TRBJ2-5
v_call: TRBV20-1
clone_size: NA

cdr3_aa: CASSFLPREGYTF
cdr3_nt: TGTGCCAGCAGTTTTCTCCCCAGGGAGGGCTACACCTTC
d_call: NA
j_call: TRBJ1-2
v_call: TRBV27
clone_size: many

cdr3_aa: CSVGTDEGLVRTDTQYF
cdr3_nt: TGCAGCGTCGGGACGGATGAAGGACTAGTGCGCACAGATACGCAGTATTTT
d_call: TRBD2
j_call: TRBJ2-3
v_call: TRBV29-1
clone_size: few

cdr3_aa: CASSLGTGGILDTQYF
cdr3_nt: TGTGCCAGCAGCCTCGGGACAGGGGGAATTCTAGATACGCAGTATTTT
d_call: TRBD1
j_call: TRBJ2-3
v_call: TRBV7-8
clone_size: few

cdr3_aa: CATRADRANTGELFF
cdr3_nt: TGTGCCACCAGAGCCGACAGGGCGAACACCGGGGAGCTGTTTTTT
d_call: TRBD1
j_call: TRBJ2-2
v_call: TRBV15
clone_size: NA

cdr3_aa: CASSFAGSNSPLHF
cdr3_nt: TGTGCCAGCAGTTTCGCCGGGTCTAATTCACCCCTCCACTTT
d_call: NA
j_call: TRBJ1-6
v_call: TRBV12-3/TRBV12-4
clone_size: NA

cdr3_aa: CASSLGLEQETQYF
cdr3_nt: TGTGCCAGCAGCCTGGGACTAGAACAAGAGACCCAGTACTTC
d_call: TRBD2
j_call: TRBJ2-5
v_call: TRBV5-6
clone_size: NA

cdr3_aa: CASSLPPAGGYEQYF
cdr3_nt: TGTGCCAGCAGCTTACCACCCGCGGGAGGCTACGAGCAGTACTTC
d_call: TRBD2
j_call: TRBJ2-7
v_call: TRBV7-2
clone_size: NA

cdr3_aa: CASSSADQGIQYF
cdr3_nt: TGTGCCAGCAGTTCAGCGGACCAGGGCATTCAGTACTTC
d_call: NA
j_call: TRBJ2-4
v_call: TRBV12-3/TRBV12-4
clone_size: many

cdr3_aa: CAISEGGSSYNEQFF
cdr3_nt: TGTGCCATCAGTGAGGGCGGCAGCTCCTACAATGAGCAGTTCTTC
d_call: NA
j_call: TRBJ2-1
v_call: TRBV10-3
clone_size: few

cdr3_aa: CASSLAVGQAKETQYF
cdr3_nt: TGTGCCAGCAGCTTAGCAGTGGGACAGGCTAAAGAGACCCAGTACTTC
d_call: TRBD1
j_call: TRBJ2-5
v_call: TRBV7-2
clone_size: NA

cdr3_aa: CASSISGTGGFHEQYF
cdr3_nt: TGTGCCAGCAGTATTTCCGGGACAGGGGGCTTCCACGAGCAGTACTTC
d_call: TRBD1
j_call: TRBJ2-7
v_call: TRBV12-3/TRBV12-4
clone_size: few

cdr3_aa: CASSSTNTEAFF
cdr3_nt: TGTGCCAGCTCGTCGACGAACACTGAAGCTTTCTTT
d_call: NA
j_call: TRBJ1-1
v_call: TRBV18
clone_size: few

cdr3_aa: CASGSRDRVETQYF
cdr3_nt: TGTGCCAGCGGGAGTCGGGACAGGGTTGAGACCCAGTACTTC
d_call: TRBD1
j_call: TRBJ2-5
v_call: TRBV27
clone_size: few

cdr3_aa: CASSLSEWGEAFF
cdr3_nt: TGTGCCAGCAGCTTATCCGAGTGGGGTGAAGCTTTCTTT
d_call: NA
j_call: TRBJ1-1
v_call: TRBV7-2
clone_size: few

cdr3_aa: CSVEDSGTRTSGTVYEQYF
cdr3_nt: TGCAGCGTTGAAGATTCGGGCACGAGGACTAGCGGAACGGTCTACGAGCAGTACTTC
d_call: TRBD2
j_call: TRBJ2-7
v_call: TRBV29-1
clone_size: many

cdr3_aa: CSALRARDTEAFF
cdr3_nt: TGCAGTGCTTTGAGGGCCAGGGACACTGAAGCTTTCTTT
d_call: NA
j_call: TRBJ1-1
v_call: TRBV20-1
clone_size: NA

cdr3_aa: CASSFDRRSKLFF
cdr3_nt: TGTGCCAGCAGCTTCGACAGGAGATCAAAACTGTTTTTT
d_call: NA
j_call: TRBJ1-4
v_call: TRBV7-2
clone_size: few

cdr3_aa: CASSQDRGIYNEQFF
cdr3_nt: TGCGCCAGCAGCCAAGATCGGGGGATCTACAATGAGCAGTTCTTC
d_call: NA
j_call: TRBJ2-1
v_call: TRBV4-3
clone_size: few

cdr3_aa: CASSTTGTLTYEQYF
cdr3_nt: TGTGCCAGCAGCACCACCGGGACCCTGACCTACGAGCAGTACTTC
d_call: NA
j_call: TRBJ2-7
v_call: TRBV7-2
clone_size: NA

cdr3_aa: CASSLGGGLGQETQYF
cdr3_nt: TGTGCCAGCAGCTTAGGTGGGGGGCTAGGCCAAGAGACCCAGTACTTC
d_call: NA
j_call: TRBJ2-5
v_call: TRBV7-9
clone_size: few

cdr3_aa: CSALGSRFKETQYF
cdr3_nt: TGCAGTGCGCTGGGTTCTAGATTTAAGGAGACCCAGTACTTC
d_call: NA
j_call: TRBJ2-5
v_call: TRBV20-1
clone_size: NA

cdr3_aa: CASSILGSAQYF
cdr3_nt: TGTGCCAGCAGTATACTAGGATCTGCGCAGTATTTT
d_call: NA
j_call: TRBJ2-3
v_call: TRBV12-3/TRBV12-4
clone_size: few

cdr3_aa: CSARGLSKGVETQYF
cdr3_nt: TGCAGTGCTAGAGGGCTATCTAAAGGGGTAGAGACCCAGTACTTC
d_call: NA
j_call: TRBJ2-5
v_call: TRBV20-1
clone_size: few

cdr3_aa: CASSLVDNNEQFF
cdr3_nt: TGTGCCAGCAGCTTGGTAGATAACAATGAGCAGTTCTTC
d_call: NA
j_call: TRBJ2-1
v_call: TRBV5-4
clone_size: NA

cdr3_aa: CASSQAEKSHTGELFF
cdr3_nt: TGTGCCAGCAGTCAAGCGGAAAAATCACACACCGGGGAGCTGTTTTTT
d_call: NA
j_call: TRBJ2-2
v_call: TRBV3-1
clone_size: few

cdr3_aa: CASSPLGGFEQYF
cdr3_nt: TGCGCCAGCAGCCCCTTGGGTGGATTCGAGCAGTACTTC
d_call: NA
j_call: TRBJ2-7
v_call: TRBV4-3
clone_size: few

cdr3_aa: CASRRERGTGELFF
cdr3_nt: TGTGCCAGCCGGCGGGAGAGAGGCACCGGGGAGCTGTTTTTT
d_call: TRBD2
j_call: TRBJ2-2
v_call: TRBV27
clone_size: few

cdr3_aa: CASSQDYLAPRSETQYF
cdr3_nt: TGTGCCAGCAGCCAAGATTACCTAGCCCCCCGCAGCGAGACCCAGTACTTC
d_call: NA
j_call: TRBJ2-5
v_call: TRBV4-2
clone_size: NA

cdr3_aa: CASSQFTGELFF
cdr3_nt: TGTGCCAGCAGCCAATTCACCGGGGAGCTGTTTTTT
d_call: NA
j_call: TRBJ2-2
v_call: TRBV4-2
clone_size: NA

cdr3_aa: CASSLEGMNTEAFF
cdr3_nt: TGTGCCAGCAGTTTGGAAGGGATGAACACTGAAGCTTTCTTT
d_call: NA
j_call: TRBJ1-1
v_call: TRBV27
clone_size: few

cdr3_aa: CASRRGTSGVSDTQYF
cdr3_nt: TGTGCCAGCAGACGCGGGACTAGCGGGGTTTCAGATACGCAGTATTTT
d_call: TRBD2
j_call: TRBJ2-3
v_call: TRBV6-1
clone_size: many

cdr3_aa: CASTLIPGANVLTF
cdr3_nt: TGTGCCAGCACTTTAATACCTGGGGCCAACGTCCTGACTTTC
d_call: NA
j_call: TRBJ2-6
v_call: TRBV6-5
clone_size: few

cdr3_aa: CASRTAGDTGELFF
cdr3_nt: TGCGCCAGCAGGACAGCGGGAGACACCGGGGAGCTGTTTTTT
d_call: TRBD2
j_call: TRBJ2-2
v_call: TRBV5-1
clone_size: NA

cdr3_aa: CASSISRETTGELFF
cdr3_nt: TGTGCCAGCAGCATTTCTAGGGAAACGACCGGGGAGCTGTTTTTT
d_call: NA
j_call: TRBJ2-2
v_call: TRBV7-2
clone_size: NA